These 2 T cell receptor beta chains were all obtained from the same sample, sequenced in a study of blood T cell repertoires in COVID-19. TCRdb's copy holds only in-frame clones and misses some; the assay was immunoSEQ multiplex PCR. This table holds approximately 210,000 clones, 82% found once. What was sequenced was peripheral blood. These receptors were collected from a woman aged 40 to 50 with acute or convalescent COVID-19.

The chain combines TRBV6-5 with TRBJ1-2; weak D call: TRBD1 (5 bases). There are 12 residues in the CDR3. Trimming took 6 bases from V and 5 from J, leaving 10 bases between them. The germline gives CDR1 MNHEY, CDR2 SVGAGI. The CDR3 here is CASRNTGYGYTF. DNA of the CDR3: TGTGCCAGCAGAAACACAGGTTATGGCTACACCTTC.

The V call is TRBV27, the J call TRBJ1-4; unclear D gene. The ends were cut back, 3 bases at V and 5 bases at J, with 10 bases in the middle. Germline V lookup: CDR1 MNHEY, CDR2 SMNVEV (reference sequence). The CDR3 spans 14 residues. The CDR3 sequence: CASSFYGFNEKLFF. The CDR3 nucleotides read TGTGCCAGCAGTTTTTACGGGTTCAATGAAAAACTGTTTTTT.